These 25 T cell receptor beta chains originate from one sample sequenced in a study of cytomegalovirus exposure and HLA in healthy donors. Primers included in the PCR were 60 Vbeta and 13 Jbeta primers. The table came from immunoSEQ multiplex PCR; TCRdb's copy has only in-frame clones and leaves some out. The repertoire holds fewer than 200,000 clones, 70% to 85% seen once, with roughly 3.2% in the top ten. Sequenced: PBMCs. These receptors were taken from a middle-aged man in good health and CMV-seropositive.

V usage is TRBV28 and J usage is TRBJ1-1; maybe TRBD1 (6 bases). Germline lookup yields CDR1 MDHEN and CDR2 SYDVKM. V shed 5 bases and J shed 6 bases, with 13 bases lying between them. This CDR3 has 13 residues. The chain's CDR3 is CASSPTGWAEAFF. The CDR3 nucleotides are TGTGCCAGCAGTCCTACAGGGTGGGCTGAAGCTTTCTTT.

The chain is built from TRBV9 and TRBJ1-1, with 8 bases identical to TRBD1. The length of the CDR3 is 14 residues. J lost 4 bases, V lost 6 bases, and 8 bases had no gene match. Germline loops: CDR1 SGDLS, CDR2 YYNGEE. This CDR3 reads CASTQLDRGTEAFF. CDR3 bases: TGTGCCAGCACCCAACTAGACAGGGGCACTGAAGCTTTCTTT.

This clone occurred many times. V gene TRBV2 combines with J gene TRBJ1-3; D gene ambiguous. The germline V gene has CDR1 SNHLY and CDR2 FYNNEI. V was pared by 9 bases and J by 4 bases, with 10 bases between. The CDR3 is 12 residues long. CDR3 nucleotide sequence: TGTGCCAGTGGAGGGTACGGAAACACCATATATTTT. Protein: CASGGYGNTIYF.

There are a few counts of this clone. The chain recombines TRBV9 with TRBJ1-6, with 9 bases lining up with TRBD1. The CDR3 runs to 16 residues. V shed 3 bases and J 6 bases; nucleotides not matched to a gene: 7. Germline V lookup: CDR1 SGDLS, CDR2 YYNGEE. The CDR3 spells CASSALQGAGNSPLHF. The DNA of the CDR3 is TGTGCCAGCAGCGCCTTACAGGGGGCGGGTAATTCACCCCTCCACTTT.

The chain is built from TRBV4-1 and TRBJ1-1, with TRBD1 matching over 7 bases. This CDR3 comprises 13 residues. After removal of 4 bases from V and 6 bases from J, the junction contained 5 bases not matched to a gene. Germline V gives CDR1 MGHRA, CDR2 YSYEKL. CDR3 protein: CASSPRQGSEAFF. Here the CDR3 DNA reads TGCGCCAGCAGCCCACGACAGGGTTCTGAAGCTTTCTTT.

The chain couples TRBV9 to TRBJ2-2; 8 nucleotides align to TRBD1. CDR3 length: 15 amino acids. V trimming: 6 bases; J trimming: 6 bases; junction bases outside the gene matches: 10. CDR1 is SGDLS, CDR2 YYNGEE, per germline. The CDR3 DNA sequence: TGTGCCAGCACCCCACGGGGACAGGTTGCCGGGGAGCTGTTTTTT. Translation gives CASTPRGQVAGELFF.

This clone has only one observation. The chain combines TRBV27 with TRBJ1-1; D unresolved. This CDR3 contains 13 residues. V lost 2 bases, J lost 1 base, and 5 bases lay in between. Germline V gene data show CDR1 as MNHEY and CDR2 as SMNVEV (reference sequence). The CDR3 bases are TGTGCCAGCAGTTTAGGCCGGAACACTGAAGCTTTCTTT. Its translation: CASSLGRNTEAFF.

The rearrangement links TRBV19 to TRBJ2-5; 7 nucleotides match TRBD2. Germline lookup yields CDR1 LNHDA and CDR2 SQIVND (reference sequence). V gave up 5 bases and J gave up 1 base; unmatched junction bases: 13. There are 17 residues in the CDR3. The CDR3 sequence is CASSPRDYRTIQETQYF. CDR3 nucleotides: TGTGCCAGTAGTCCCCGGGACTACCGAACAATCCAAGAGACCCAGTACTTC.

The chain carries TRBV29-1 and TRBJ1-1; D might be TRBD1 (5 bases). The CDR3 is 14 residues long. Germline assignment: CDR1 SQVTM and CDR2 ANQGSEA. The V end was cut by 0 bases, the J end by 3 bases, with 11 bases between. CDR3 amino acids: CSVEEGRDDTEAFF. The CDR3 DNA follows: TGCAGCGTTGAAGAGGGCAGGGATGACACTGAAGCTTTCTTT.

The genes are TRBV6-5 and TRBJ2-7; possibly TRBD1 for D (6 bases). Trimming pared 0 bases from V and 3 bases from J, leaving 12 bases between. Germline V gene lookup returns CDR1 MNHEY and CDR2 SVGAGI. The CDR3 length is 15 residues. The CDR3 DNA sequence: TGTGCCAGCAGTTACTCGACAGGAATGGGCTACGAGCAGTACTTC. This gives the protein CASSYSTGMGYEQYF.

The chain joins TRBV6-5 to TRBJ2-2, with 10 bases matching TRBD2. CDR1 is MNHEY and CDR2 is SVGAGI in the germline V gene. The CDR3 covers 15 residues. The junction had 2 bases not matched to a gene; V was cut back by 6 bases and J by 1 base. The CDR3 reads CASSPSGRNTGELFF. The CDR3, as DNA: TGTGCCAGCAGCCCTAGCGGGAGGAACACCGGGGAGCTGTTTTTT.

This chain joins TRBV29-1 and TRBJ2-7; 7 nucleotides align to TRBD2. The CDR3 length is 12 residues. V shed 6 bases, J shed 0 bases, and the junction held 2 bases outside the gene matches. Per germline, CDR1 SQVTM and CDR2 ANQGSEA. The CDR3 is CSVIAGSYEQYF. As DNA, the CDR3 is TGCAGCGTCATAGCGGGCTCCTACGAGCAGTACTTC.

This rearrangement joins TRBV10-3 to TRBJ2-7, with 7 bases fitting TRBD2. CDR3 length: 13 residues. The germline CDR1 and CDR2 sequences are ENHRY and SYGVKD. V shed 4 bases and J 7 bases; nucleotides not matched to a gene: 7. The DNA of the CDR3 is TGTGCCATCAGTGGGGGGGGAGGGCGGGAGCAGTACTTC. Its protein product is CAISGGGGREQYF.

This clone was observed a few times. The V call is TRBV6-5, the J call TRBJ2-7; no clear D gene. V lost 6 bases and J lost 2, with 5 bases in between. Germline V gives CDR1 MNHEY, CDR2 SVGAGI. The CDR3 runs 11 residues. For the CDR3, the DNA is TGTGCCAGCAGCAGTACCTACGAGCAGTACTTC. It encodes CASSSTYEQYF.

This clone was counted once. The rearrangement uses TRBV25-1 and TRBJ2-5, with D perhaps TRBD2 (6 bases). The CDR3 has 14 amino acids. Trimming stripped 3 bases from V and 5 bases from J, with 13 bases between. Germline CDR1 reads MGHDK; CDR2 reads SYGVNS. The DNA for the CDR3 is TGTGCCAGCAGTGACAAAGGGCTAGCGGAGACCCAGTACTTC. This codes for CASSDKGLAETQYF.

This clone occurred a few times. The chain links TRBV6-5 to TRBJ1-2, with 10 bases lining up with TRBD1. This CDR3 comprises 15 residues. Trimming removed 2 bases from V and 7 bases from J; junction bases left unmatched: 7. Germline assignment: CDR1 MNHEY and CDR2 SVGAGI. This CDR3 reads CASSYEGTGAFGYTF. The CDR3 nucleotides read TGTGCCAGCAGTTACGAGGGGACAGGGGCGTTTGGCTACACCTTC.

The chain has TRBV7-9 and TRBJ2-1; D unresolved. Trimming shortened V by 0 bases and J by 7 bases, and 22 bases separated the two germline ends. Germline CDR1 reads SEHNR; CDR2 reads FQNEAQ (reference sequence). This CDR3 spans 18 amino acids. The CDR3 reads CASSLAGLGYPVVNEQFF. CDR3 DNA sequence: TGTGCCAGCAGCTTAGCGGGTTTGGGCTACCCGGTGGTTAATGAGCAGTTCTTC.

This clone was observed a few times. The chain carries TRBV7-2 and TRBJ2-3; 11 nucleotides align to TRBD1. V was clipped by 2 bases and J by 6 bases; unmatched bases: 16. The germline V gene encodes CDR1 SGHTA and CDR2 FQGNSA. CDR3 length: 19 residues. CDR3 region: CASSLRGGTGQGAEDTQYF. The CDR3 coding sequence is TGTGCCAGCAGCTTACGGGGGGGGACAGGACAGGGGGCTGAGGATACGCAGTATTTT.

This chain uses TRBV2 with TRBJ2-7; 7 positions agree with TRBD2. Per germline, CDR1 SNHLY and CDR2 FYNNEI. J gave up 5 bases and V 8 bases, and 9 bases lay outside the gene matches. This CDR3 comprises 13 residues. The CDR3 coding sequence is TGTGCCAGCTTGGGGGGAGGGCGGGACGAGCAGTACTTC. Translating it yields CASLGGGRDEQYF.

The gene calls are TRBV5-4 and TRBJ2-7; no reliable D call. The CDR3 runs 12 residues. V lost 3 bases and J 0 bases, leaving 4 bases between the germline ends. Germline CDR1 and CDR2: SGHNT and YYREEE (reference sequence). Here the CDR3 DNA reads TGTGCCAGCAGCTCGAGCTCCTACGAGCAGTACTTC. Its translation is CASSSSSYEQYF.

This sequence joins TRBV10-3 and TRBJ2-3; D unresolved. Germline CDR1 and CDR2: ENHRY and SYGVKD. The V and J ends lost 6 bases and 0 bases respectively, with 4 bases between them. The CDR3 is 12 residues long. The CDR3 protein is CAIRTSTDTQYF. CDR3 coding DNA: TGTGCCATCAGGACTAGCACAGATACGCAGTATTTT.

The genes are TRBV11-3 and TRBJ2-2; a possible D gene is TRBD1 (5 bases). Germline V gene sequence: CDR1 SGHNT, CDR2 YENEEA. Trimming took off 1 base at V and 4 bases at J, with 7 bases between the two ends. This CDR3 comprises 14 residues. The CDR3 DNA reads TGTGCCAGCAGCTTAGTGCAGGGCACCGGGGAGCTGTTTTTT. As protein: CASSLVQGTGELFF.

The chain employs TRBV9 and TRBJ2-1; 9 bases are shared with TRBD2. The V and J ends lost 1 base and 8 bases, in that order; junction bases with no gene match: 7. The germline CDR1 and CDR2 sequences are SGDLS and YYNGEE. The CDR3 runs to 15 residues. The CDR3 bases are TGTGCCAGCAGCGTACAGGCGGGAGGGCCCCATGAGCAGTTCTTC. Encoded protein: CASSVQAGGPHEQFF.

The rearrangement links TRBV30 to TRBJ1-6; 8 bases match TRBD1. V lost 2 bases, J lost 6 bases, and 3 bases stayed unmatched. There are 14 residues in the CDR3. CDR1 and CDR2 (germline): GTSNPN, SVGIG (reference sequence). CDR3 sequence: CAWSHGQGNSPLHF. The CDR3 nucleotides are TGTGCCTGGAGTCACGGACAGGGTAATTCACCCCTCCACTTT.

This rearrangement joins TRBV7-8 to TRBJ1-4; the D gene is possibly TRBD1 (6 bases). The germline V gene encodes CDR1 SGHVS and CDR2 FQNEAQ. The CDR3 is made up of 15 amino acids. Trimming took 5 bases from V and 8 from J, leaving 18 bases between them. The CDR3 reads CASSPAPGGKEKLFF. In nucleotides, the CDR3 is TGTGCCAGCAGCCCGGCCCCGGGGGGCAAGGAAAAACTGTTTTTT.